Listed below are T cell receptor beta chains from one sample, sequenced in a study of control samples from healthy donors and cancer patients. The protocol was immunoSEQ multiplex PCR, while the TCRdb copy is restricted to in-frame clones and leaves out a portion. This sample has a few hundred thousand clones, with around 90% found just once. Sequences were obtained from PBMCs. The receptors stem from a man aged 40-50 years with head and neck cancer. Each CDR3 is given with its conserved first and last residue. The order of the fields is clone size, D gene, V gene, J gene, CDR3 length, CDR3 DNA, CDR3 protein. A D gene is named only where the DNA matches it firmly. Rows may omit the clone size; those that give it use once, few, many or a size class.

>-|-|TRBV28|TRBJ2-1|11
TGTGCCAGCAATCTCCCAAATGAGCAGTTCTTC
CASNLPNEQFF
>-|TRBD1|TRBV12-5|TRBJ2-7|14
TGTGCTAGTGGTTTGACCTGGACAGGCTACGAGCAGTACTTC
CASGLTWTGYEQYF
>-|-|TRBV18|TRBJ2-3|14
TGTGCCAGCTCACCTGGAGGGGGTGGAGATACGCAGTATTTT
CASSPGGGGDTQYF
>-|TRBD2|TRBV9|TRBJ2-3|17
TGTGCCAGCAGCGGCTCCCTTGCGGGGGGGGTTAGGAATACGCAGTATTTT
CASSGSLAGGVRNTQYF
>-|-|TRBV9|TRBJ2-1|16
TGTGCCAGCAGCGTAGGCCTCCCTGCCCGCTACAATGAGCAGTTCTTC
CASSVGLPARYNEQFF
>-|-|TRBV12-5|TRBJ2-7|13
TGTGCTAGTGGTTTGTCCCCGGAGGCCGAGCAGTACTTC
CASGLSPEAEQYF
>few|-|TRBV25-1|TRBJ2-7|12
TGTGCCAGCAGGTTGGGATCCTACGAGCAGTACTTC
CASRLGSYEQYF
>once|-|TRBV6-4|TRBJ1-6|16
TGTGCCAGTAAATTACAGAGCAGCTCCTATAATTCACCCCTCCACTTT
CASKLQSSSYNSPLHF
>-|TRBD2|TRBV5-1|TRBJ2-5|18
TGCGCCAGCAGCTTGGGAATAGGTCTAGCGGGGAGACAAGAGACCCAGTACTTC
CASSLGIGLAGRQETQYF
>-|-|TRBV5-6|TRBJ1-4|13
TGTGCCAGCAGCTTGGATGGGGCAGCAACGGATCTTTTT
CASSLDGAATDLF
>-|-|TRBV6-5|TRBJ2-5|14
TGTGCCAGCAAGAAGAGGAGGGACCAAGAGACCCAGTACTTC
CASKKRRDQETQYF
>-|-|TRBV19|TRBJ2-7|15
TGTGCCAGTAGTATTCTCCCGGGTACGTCCTACGAGCAGTACTTC
CASSILPGTSYEQYF
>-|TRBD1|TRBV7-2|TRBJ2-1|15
TGTGCCAGCAGATCCAGCCCGGACAGGGACAATGAGCAGTTCTTC
CASRSSPDRDNEQFF
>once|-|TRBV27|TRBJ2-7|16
TGTGCCAGCAGTTTATCGATCTTCCTTGCGGGATCCGAGCAGTACTTC
CASSLSIFLAGSEQYF
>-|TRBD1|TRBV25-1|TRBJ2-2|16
TGTGCCAGCAGTGAGGGACAGGTCGGTGGCACCGGGGAGCTGTTTTTT
CASSEGQVGGTGELFF
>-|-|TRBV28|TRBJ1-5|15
TGTGCCAGCAGCCCGGGACTTTCCCATAATCAGCCCCAGCATTTT
CASSPGLSHNQPQHF
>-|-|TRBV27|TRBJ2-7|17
TGTGCCAGCAGTCTAGGGCCCAGCGCTCCTCACCTCTACGAGCAGTACTTC
CASSLGPSAPHLYEQYF
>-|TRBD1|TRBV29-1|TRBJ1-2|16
TGCAGCGTTGTCACACAGGGGGCCTTCTTTAACTATGGCTACACCTTC
CSVVTQGAFFNYGYTF
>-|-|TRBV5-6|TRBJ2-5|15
TGTGCCAGCAGCGGGGGGACGGGGTACCAAGAGACCCAGTACTTC
CASSGGTGYQETQYF
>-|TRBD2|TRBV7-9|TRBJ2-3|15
TGTGCCAGCAGCCCCTCCGGGCGGGGGGGAGATACGCAGTATTTT
CASSPSGRGGDTQYF
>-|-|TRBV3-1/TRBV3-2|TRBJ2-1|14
TGTGCCAGCAGCCAAATCCGGGGTTCGCATGAACAGTTCTTC
CASSQIRGSHEQFF
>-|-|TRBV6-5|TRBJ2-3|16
TGTGCCAGCAGTTACTCGTGGACAGACCGGGTAAATACGCAGTATTTT
CASSYSWTDRVNTQYF